The sequence of this T cell receptor beta chain was determined in a study of T-cell memory formation after mild COVID-19. Study conclusions and caveats: Clones which contracted sat mainly in CM and EM if CD4+, and in EMRA if CD8+. Clonal second-wave expansions that peaked on day 37 had unconfirmed SARS-CoV-2 specificity.

The CDR3 sequence is 13 residues long. Using its own MiXCR run on the 5' RACE reads, TCRdb lists one record per CDR3 protein. The table has 45,000 to 55,000 distinct CDR3 sequences, around 7.2% seen once. This clonotype was found a few times. Its antigen is undetermined. The clonotype was recovered from a man younger than 35 who had mild COVID-19 (a few samples of this study predate the infection). Cell type and time point are not known. The gene calls are TRBV12-2 and TRBJ2-4; the D call in the table, TRBD2, was not verified against the DNA. TRBV12-2 is described as a pseudogene. The sample consisted of PBMCs or a T cell subset sorted from them (not recorded which). CDR3 region: CASRLAMVDGRDF. As DNA, the CDR3 is TGTGCAAGTCGCTTAGCGATGGTCGACGGGCGGGACTTC.